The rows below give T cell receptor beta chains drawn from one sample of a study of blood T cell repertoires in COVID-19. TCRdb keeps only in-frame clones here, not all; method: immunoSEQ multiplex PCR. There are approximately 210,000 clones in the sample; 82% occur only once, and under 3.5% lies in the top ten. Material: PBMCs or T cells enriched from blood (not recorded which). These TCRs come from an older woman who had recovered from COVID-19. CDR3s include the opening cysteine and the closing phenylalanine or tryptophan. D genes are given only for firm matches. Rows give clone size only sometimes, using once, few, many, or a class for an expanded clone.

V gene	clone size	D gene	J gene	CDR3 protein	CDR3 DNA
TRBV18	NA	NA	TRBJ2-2	CASSPINEGTGELFF	TGTGCCAGCTCACCGATCAATGAGGGAACCGGGGAGCTGTTTTTT
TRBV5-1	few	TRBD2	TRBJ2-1	CASSFGPSGSIYNEQFF	TGCGCCAGCAGCTTTGGGCCTAGCGGGAGTATCTACAATGAGCAGTTCTTC
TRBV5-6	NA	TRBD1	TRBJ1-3	CASTQQGTGGGNTIYF	TGTGCCAGCACCCAACAGGGGACAGGGGGAGGAAACACCATATATTTT
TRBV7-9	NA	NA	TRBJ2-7	CASSLGLGASYEQYF	TGTGCCAGCAGCTTAGGCTTGGGGGCCTCCTACGAGCAGTACTTC
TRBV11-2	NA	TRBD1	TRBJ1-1	CASSLDRGPAEAFF	TGTGCCAGCAGCTTAGACAGGGGGCCAGCTGAAGCTTTCTTT
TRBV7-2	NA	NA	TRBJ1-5	CASSLISQGTGQPQHF	TGTGCCAGCAGCTTAATATCACAGGGAACGGGTCAGCCCCAGCATTTT
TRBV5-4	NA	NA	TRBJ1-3	CASSSGHTGNTIYF	TGTGCCAGCAGCTCGGGACATACGGGAAACACCATATATTTT
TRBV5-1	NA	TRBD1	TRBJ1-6	CASSFRTGNNSPLHF	TGCGCCAGCAGCTTTCGGACAGGGAATAATTCACCCCTCCACTTT
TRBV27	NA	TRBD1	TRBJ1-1	CASSSSGTGGTEAFF	TGTGCCAGCAGTTCCTCCGGGACAGGGGGAACTGAAGCTTTCTTT
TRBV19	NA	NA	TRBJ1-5	CASKNIAIEQPQHF	TGTGCCAGTAAGAACATAGCTATAGAGCAGCCCCAGCATTTT
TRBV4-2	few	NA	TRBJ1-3	CASSQDQMGVRNTIYF	TGTGCCAGCAGCCAAGATCAAATGGGAGTTAGAAACACCATATATTTT
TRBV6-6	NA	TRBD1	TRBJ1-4	CASSSLGTGGPRTNEKLFF	TGTGCCAGCAGCTCCTTGGGGACAGGGGGACCGCGAACTAATGAAAAACTGTTTTTT
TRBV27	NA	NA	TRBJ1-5	CASSFRSNQPQHF	TGTGCCAGCAGTTTTAGAAGCAATCAGCCCCAGCATTTT
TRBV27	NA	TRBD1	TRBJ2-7	CASSEDRGRYEQYF	TGTGCCAGCAGTGAGGACAGGGGGAGGTACGAGCAGTACTTC
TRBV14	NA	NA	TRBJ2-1	CASSQVTGTISYNEQFF	TGTGCCAGCAGCCAAGTAACCGGGACAATCTCCTACAATGAGCAGTTCTTC
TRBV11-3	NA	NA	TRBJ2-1	CASSLGTPGLYNEQFF	TGTGCCAGCAGCTTAGGGACTCCGGGACTTTACAATGAGCAGTTCTTC
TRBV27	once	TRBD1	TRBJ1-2	CASSFAGGLSGYTF	TGTGCCAGCAGTTTCGCAGGGGGCCTCAGTGGCTACACCTTC
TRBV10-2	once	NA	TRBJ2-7	CASTPSRGTYEQYF	TGCGCCAGCACTCCTTCCAGGGGAACCTACGAGCAGTACTTC
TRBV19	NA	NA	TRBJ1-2	CASSWRARGYGYTF	TGTGCCAGTAGTTGGAGGGCTCGGGGCTATGGCTACACCTTC
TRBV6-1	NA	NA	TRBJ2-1	CASSEKAHPNEVFEQFF	TGTGCCAGCAGTGAAAAAGCCCACCCCAACGAAGTATTTGAGCAGTTCTTC
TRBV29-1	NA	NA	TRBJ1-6	CSVDGTGSPLHF	TGCAGCGTTGACGGCACAGGTTCACCCCTCCACTTT
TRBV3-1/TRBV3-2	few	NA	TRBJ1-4	CASSQEPGLREKLFF	TGTGCCAGCAGCCAAGAGCCAGGGTTGAGGGAAAAACTGTTTTTT
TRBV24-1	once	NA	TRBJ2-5	CATSDSKRPGETQYF	TGTGCCACCAGTGATTCTAAGCGACCCGGGGAGACCCAGTACTTC
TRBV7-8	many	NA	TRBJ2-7	CASSLAGGRNEQYF	TGTGCCAGCAGCTTAGCGGGGGGGCGCAACGAGCAGTACTTC
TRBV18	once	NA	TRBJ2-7	CASSPGQGGAYEQYF	TGTGCCAGCTCACCAGGGCAGGGGGGAGCCTACGAGCAGTACTTC
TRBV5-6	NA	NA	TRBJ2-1	CASSFDKNEQFF	TGTGCCAGCAGCTTCGACAAGAATGAGCAGTTCTTC
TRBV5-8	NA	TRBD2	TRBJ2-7	CASSWGTSNHEQYF	TGTGCCAGCAGCTGGGGGACTAGCAACCACGAGCAGTACTTC
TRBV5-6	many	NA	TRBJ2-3	CASSHLKAKGDTDTQYF	TGTGCCAGCAGCCATTTAAAGGCGAAAGGAGACACAGATACGCAGTATTTT
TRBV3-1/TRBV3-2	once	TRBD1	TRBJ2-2	CASSYGTGDTGELFF	TGTGCCAGCAGTTACGGGACAGGGGACACCGGGGAGCTGTTTTTT
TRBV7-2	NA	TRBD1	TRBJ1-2	CASSLAGQGGYGYTF	TGTGCCAGCAGCTTAGCCGGACAGGGAGGCTATGGCTACACCTTC
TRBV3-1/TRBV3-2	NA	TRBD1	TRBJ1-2	CASSLTGGSGGYTF	TGTGCCAGCAGCCTGACAGGGGGCTCAGGTGGCTACACCTTC
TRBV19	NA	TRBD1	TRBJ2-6	CASSRQGAVGASGANVLTF	TGTGCCAGTAGTAGACAGGGGGCTGTAGGTGCGTCTGGGGCCAACGTCCTGACTTTC
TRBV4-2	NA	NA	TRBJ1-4	CASSQDPPGGPNEKLFF	TGTGCCAGCAGCCAAGATCCCCCTGGAGGCCCTAATGAAAAACTGTTTTTT
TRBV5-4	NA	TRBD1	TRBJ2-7	CASSWDRDSYEQYF	TGTGCCAGCAGCTGGGACAGGGACTCCTACGAGCAGTACTTC